This T cell receptor beta chain was captured by sequencing in a study of blood T cell repertoires in COVID-19. At the level of the study: Material from acute and convalescent COVID-19 was sourced from the United States, Italy and Spain. Sources were T cells, B-cell-depleted T cells, or PBMCs; the material itself was cDNA or gDNA.

In the study's own analysis: Amplification with reference gene primers provided the estimates of nucleated cell counts. Clones were sequenced by immunoSEQ multiplex PCR, and TCRdb holds only the in-frame ones, with some missing. V, J and clone size are those of that table, while D and trimming were read from the DNA. Of a few hundred thousand clones listed, approximately 81% are singletons. This receptor was taken from a man in his forties with acute or convalescent COVID-19. The sequencing input was peripheral blood.

In DNA form, the CDR3 reads TGTGCCAGCAGCCGCGGAGGGATGGATGGCTACACCTTC. Encoded protein: CASSRGGMDGYTF. This rearrangement joins TRBV6-5 to TRBJ1-2; D gene ambiguous. The CDR3 covers 13 residues. The germline V gene encodes CDR1 MNHEY and CDR2 SVGAGI. V was shortened by 6 bases and J by 6 bases, with 14 bases between the two germline ends.